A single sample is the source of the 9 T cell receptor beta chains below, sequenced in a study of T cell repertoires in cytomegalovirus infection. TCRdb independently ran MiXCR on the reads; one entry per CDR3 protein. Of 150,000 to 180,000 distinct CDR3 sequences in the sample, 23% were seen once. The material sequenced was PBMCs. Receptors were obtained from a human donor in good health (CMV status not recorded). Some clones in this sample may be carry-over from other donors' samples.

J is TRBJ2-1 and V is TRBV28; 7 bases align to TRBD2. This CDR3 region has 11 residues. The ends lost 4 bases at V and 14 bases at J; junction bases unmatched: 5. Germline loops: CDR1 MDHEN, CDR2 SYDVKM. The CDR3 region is CASSWRELEFF. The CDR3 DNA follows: TGTGCCAGCAGTTGGCGGGAGTTGGAGTTCTTC.

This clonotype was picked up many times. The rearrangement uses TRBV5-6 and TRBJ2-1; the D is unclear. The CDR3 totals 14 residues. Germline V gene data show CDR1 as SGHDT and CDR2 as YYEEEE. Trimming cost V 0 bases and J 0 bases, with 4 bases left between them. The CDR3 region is CASSLVHSYNEQFF. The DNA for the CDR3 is TGTGCCAGCAGCTTGGTCCACTCCTACAATGAGCAGTTCTTC. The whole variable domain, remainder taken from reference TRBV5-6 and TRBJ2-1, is DAGVTQSPTHLIKTRGQQVTLRCSPKSGHDTVSWYQQALGQGPQFIFQYYEEEERQRGNFPDRFSGHQFPNYSSELNVNALLLGDSALYLCASSLVHSYNEQFFGPGTRLTVL.

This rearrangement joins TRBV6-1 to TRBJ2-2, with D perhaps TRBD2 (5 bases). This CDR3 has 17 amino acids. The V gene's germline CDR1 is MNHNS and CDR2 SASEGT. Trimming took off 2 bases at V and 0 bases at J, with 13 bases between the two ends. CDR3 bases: TGTGCCAGCAGTGAAATTCATGCGACTACGAACACCGGGGAGCTGTTTTTT. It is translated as CASSEIHATTNTGELFF.

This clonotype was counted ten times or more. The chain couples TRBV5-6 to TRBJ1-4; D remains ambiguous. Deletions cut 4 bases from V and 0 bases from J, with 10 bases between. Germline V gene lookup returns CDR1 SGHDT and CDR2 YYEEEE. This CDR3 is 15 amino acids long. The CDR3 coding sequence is TGTGCCAGCAGCGGGCGGTTTGCAACTAATGAAAAACTGTTTTTT. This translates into CASSGRFATNEKLFF.

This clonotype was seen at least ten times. This chain's CDR3 is CASSGLDRGNKEAFF. CDR3 sequence (DNA): TGTGCCAGCAGCGGGCTAGACAGGGGTAATAAAGAAGCTTTCTTT. The chain recombines TRBV7-6 with TRBJ1-1, with TRBD1 matching 8 bases. This CDR3 is 15 amino acids long. Germline values: CDR1 SGHVS, CDR2 FNYEAQ. The V and J ends lost 5 bases and 8 bases, in that order; junction bases with no gene match: 13.

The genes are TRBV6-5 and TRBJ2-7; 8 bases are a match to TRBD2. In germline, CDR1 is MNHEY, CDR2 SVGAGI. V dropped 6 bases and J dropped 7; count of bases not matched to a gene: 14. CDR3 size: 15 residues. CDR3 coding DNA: TGTGCCAGCAGCCGGCCTGGCGGGGGGTCCGAAGAGCAGTACTTC. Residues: CASSRPGGGSEEQYF.

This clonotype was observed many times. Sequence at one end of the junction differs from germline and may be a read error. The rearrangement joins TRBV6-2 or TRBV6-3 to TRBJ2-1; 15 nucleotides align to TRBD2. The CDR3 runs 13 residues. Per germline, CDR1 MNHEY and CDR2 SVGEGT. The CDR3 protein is CASTYGGTSGRNF. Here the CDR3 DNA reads TGTGCCAGCACCTACGGGGGGACTAGCGGGAGGAACTTC.

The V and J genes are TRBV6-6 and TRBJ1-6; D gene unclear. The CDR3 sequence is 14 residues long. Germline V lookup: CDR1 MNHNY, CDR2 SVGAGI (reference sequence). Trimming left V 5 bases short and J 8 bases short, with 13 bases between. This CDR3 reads CASSPPTSYSPLHF. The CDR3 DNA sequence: TGTGCCAGCAGTCCCCCGACGAGTTATTCACCCCTCCACTTT.

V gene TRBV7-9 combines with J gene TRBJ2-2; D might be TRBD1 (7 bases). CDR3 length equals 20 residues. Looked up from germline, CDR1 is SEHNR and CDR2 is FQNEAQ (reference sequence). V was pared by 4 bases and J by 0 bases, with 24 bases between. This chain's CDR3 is CASSSNGGIQGEANTGELFF. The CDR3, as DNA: TGTGCCAGCAGCTCCAACGGGGGAATTCAGGGGGAGGCGAACACCGGGGAGCTGTTTTTT.